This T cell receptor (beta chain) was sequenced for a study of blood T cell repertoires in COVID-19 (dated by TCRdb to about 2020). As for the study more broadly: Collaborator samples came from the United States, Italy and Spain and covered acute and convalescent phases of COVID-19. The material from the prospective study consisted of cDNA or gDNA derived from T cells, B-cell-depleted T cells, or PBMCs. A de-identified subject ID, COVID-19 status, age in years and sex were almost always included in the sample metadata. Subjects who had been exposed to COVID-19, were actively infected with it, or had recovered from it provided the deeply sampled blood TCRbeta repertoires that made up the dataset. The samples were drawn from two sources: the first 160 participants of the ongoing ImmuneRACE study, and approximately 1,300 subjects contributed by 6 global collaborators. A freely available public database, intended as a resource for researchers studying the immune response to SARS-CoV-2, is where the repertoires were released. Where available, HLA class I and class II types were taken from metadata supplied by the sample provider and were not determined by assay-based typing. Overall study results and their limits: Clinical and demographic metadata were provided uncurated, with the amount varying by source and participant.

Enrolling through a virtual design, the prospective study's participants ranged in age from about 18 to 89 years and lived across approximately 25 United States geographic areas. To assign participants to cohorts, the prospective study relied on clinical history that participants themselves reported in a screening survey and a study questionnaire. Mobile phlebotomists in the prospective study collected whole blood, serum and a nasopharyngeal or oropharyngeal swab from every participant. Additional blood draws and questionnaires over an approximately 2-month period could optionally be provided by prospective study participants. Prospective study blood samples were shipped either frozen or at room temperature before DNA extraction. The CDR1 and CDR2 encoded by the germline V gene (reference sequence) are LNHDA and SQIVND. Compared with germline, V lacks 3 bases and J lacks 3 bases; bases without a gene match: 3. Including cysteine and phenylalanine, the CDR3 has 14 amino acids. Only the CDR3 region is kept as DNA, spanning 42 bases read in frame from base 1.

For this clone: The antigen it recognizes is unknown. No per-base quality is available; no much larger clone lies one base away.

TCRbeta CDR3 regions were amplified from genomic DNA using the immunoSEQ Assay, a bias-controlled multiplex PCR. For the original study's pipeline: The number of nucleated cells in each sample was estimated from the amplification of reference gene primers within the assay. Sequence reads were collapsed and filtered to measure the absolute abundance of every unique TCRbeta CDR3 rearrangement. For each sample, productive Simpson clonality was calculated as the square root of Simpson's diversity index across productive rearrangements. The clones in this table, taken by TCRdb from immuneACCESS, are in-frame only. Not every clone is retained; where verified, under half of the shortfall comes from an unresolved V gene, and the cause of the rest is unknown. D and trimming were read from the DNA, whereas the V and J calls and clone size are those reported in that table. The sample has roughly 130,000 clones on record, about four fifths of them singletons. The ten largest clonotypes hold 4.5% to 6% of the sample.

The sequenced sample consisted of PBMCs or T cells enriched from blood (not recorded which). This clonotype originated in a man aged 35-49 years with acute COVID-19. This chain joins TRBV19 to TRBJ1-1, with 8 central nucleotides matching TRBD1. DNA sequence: TGTGCCAGTAGTATGCAGGGGGCGTACACTGAAGCTTTCTTT. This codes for CASSMQGAYTEAFF. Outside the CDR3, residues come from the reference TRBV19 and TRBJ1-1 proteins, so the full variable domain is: DGGITQSPKYLFRKEGQNVTLSCEQNLNHDAMYWYRQDPGQGLRLIYYSQIVNDFQKGDIAEGYSVSREKKESFPLTVTSAQKNPTAFYLCASSMQGAYTEAFFGQGTRLTVV.